Listed below are T cell receptor beta chains from one sample, sequenced in a study of post-analysis software for immune sequencing data. Each CDR3 protein gets one entry after TCRdb re-called the PCR reads with MiXCR. The sample lists some 800,000 distinct CDR3 sequences, under 60% seen once, with approximately 5% in the top ten. The specimen sequenced was blood. Receptors were obtained from a girl aged 5 to 17 with multiple sclerosis. Each CDR3 is given with its conserved first and last residue. A D gene is named only where the DNA matches it firmly. Not every row has a clone size; where given, it reads once, few, many or a size class.

abundance: few; j_gene: TRBJ2-7; d_gene: TRBD1; v_gene: TRBV27; CDR3aa: CASSSRQGFEQYF; CDR3nt: TGTGCCAGCAGCTCCAGACAGGGATTCGAGCAGTACTTC
abundance: NA; j_gene: TRBJ1-5; d_gene: NA; v_gene: TRBV12-3/TRBV12-4; CDR3aa: CASSHGVNQPQHF; CDR3nt: TGTGCCAGCAGTCATGGGGTTAATCAGCCCCAGCATTTT
abundance: few; j_gene: TRBJ2-1; d_gene: NA; v_gene: TRBV11-2; CDR3aa: CASSPLALYNYNEQFF; CDR3nt: TGTGCCAGCAGCCCCCTCGCGCTTTATAATTACAATGAGCAGTTCTTC
abundance: NA; j_gene: TRBJ2-7; d_gene: NA; v_gene: TRBV9; CDR3aa: CASSVDPSSEQYF; CDR3nt: TGTGCCAGCAGCGTAGATCCGTCATCCGAGCAGTACTTC
abundance: NA; j_gene: TRBJ2-7; d_gene: TRBD2; v_gene: TRBV20-1; CDR3aa: CSAREGYTSGDPYEQYF; CDR3nt: TGCAGTGCTAGAGAGGGTTATACTAGCGGGGATCCTTACGAGCAGTACTTC
abundance: many; j_gene: TRBJ1-2; d_gene: NA; v_gene: TRBV15; CDR3aa: CATSRESYGYTF; CDR3nt: TGTGCCACCAGCAGAGAGTCCTATGGCTACACCTTC
abundance: NA; j_gene: TRBJ2-1; d_gene: NA; v_gene: TRBV5-1; CDR3aa: CASSLGGGTYYNEQFF; CDR3nt: TGCGCCAGCAGCTTGGGTGGAGGGACTTACTACAATGAGCAGTTCTTC
abundance: few; j_gene: TRBJ2-7; d_gene: NA; v_gene: TRBV5-1; CDR3aa: CASSLGASYYEQYF; CDR3nt: TGCGCCAGCAGCTTGGGCGCCTCCTATTACGAGCAGTACTTC
abundance: NA; j_gene: TRBJ2-7; d_gene: NA; v_gene: TRBV15; CDR3aa: CATSRAGVYEQYF; CDR3nt: TGTGCCACCAGCAGAGCGGGGGTTTACGAGCAGTACTTC
abundance: NA; j_gene: TRBJ2-1; d_gene: TRBD2; v_gene: TRBV12-3/TRBV12-4; CDR3aa: CASSDSGRFNEQFF; CDR3nt: TGTGCCAGCAGTGATAGCGGGAGATTCAATGAGCAGTTCTTC
abundance: NA; j_gene: TRBJ2-1; d_gene: TRBD2; v_gene: TRBV15; CDR3aa: CATSKGLAEYREQFF; CDR3nt: TGTGCCACCAGCAAGGGACTAGCGGAGTATCGCGAGCAGTTCTTC
abundance: NA; j_gene: TRBJ1-2; d_gene: TRBD1; v_gene: TRBV7-2; CDR3aa: CASSFTGGDNYGYTF; CDR3nt: TGTGCCAGCAGCTTCACAGGGGGCGACAACTATGGCTACACCTTC
abundance: few; j_gene: TRBJ2-7; d_gene: TRBD2; v_gene: TRBV12-3/TRBV12-4; CDR3aa: CASSSGLAGFGHEQYF; CDR3nt: TGTGCCAGCAGTTCGGGACTAGCGGGATTCGGACACGAGCAGTACTTC
abundance: NA; j_gene: TRBJ2-1; d_gene: TRBD2; v_gene: TRBV7-3; CDR3aa: CAGSPRSAAGGVHEQFF; CDR3nt: TGTGCCGGCAGCCCCCGATCGGCAGCGGGAGGGGTGCATGAGCAGTTCTTC
abundance: NA; j_gene: TRBJ1-4; d_gene: NA; v_gene: TRBV20-1; CDR3aa: CSARDRWRQGGEKLFF; CDR3nt: TGCAGTGCTAGAGATCGATGGAGGCAGGGCGGCGAAAAACTGTTTTTT
abundance: NA; j_gene: TRBJ2-1; d_gene: TRBD1; v_gene: TRBV5-1; CDR3aa: CASSTGQGTWDEQFF; CDR3nt: TGCGCCAGCAGCACGGGACAGGGGACCTGGGATGAGCAGTTCTTC
abundance: NA; j_gene: TRBJ2-1; d_gene: TRBD2; v_gene: TRBV7-8; CDR3aa: CASSLARREDYNEQFF; CDR3nt: TGTGCCAGCAGCTTAGCGCGGCGGGAGGATTACAATGAGCAGTTCTTC
abundance: few; j_gene: TRBJ1-2; d_gene: TRBD1; v_gene: TRBV5-1; CDR3aa: CASSVTGTGTGNYGYTF; CDR3nt: TGCGCCAGCAGCGTAACGGGTACCGGGACAGGAAACTATGGCTACACCTTC
abundance: few; j_gene: TRBJ2-4; d_gene: TRBD1; v_gene: TRBV6-6; CDR3aa: CASSPSPGQVMYF; CDR3nt: TGTGCCAGCAGCCCCTCGCCAGGACAGGTTATGTACTTC
abundance: once; j_gene: TRBJ2-1; d_gene: NA; v_gene: TRBV5-1; CDR3aa: CASRGSESSYNEQFF; CDR3nt: TGCGCCAGCAGAGGGTCCGAGAGCTCCTACAATGAGCAGTTCTTC
abundance: NA; j_gene: TRBJ1-2; d_gene: TRBD1; v_gene: TRBV4-3; CDR3aa: CASSQEDQGAYGYTF; CDR3nt: TGCGCCAGCAGCCAAGAGGACCAGGGGGCCTATGGCTACACCTTC
abundance: NA; j_gene: TRBJ2-3; d_gene: TRBD2; v_gene: TRBV27; CDR3aa: CATRLAGTDTQYF; CDR3nt: TGTGCCACTAGACTAGCGGGCACAGATACGCAGTATTTT
abundance: NA; j_gene: TRBJ2-1; d_gene: NA; v_gene: TRBV20-1; CDR3aa: CSARGARPEPNEQFF; CDR3nt: TGCAGTGCTAGAGGAGCGCGGCCGGAGCCCAATGAGCAGTTCTTC
abundance: few; j_gene: TRBJ2-1; d_gene: NA; v_gene: TRBV7-3; CDR3aa: CASSFTGTHRDEQFF; CDR3nt: TGTGCCAGCAGCTTCACCGGGACCCATCGGGATGAGCAGTTCTTC
abundance: NA; j_gene: TRBJ2-5; d_gene: TRBD2; v_gene: TRBV15; CDR3aa: CATSRAKHLAGGETQYF; CDR3nt: TGTGCCACCAGCAGAGCCAAACATCTAGCGGGAGGGGAGACCCAGTACTTC
abundance: NA; j_gene: TRBJ2-7; d_gene: NA; v_gene: TRBV7-8; CDR3aa: CASSLNSRALYEQYF; CDR3nt: TGTGCCAGCAGCTTAAATTCCAGGGCACTATACGAGCAGTACTTC
abundance: many; j_gene: TRBJ2-5; d_gene: NA; v_gene: TRBV13; CDR3aa: CASSRTEKTQYF; CDR3nt: TGTGCCAGCAGCCGGACTGAGAAGACCCAGTACTTC
abundance: NA; j_gene: TRBJ2-7; d_gene: TRBD2; v_gene: TRBV20-1; CDR3aa: CSASGGLAGYNEQYF; CDR3nt: TGCAGTGCTAGTGGGGGACTAGCGGGATACAATGAGCAGTACTTC
abundance: NA; j_gene: TRBJ2-1; d_gene: NA; v_gene: TRBV30; CDR3aa: CAWSSATPGYNEQFF; CDR3nt: TGTGCCTGGAGTTCAGCAACGCCAGGATACAATGAGCAGTTCTTC
abundance: few; j_gene: TRBJ2-7; d_gene: NA; v_gene: TRBV10-3; CDR3aa: CAISDGDLIYEQYF; CDR3nt: TGTGCCATCAGTGATGGGGACCTTATATACGAGCAGTACTTC
abundance: few; j_gene: TRBJ2-3; d_gene: TRBD2; v_gene: TRBV12-3/TRBV12-4; CDR3aa: CASSEGYGLGSGGTDTQYF; CDR3nt: TGTGCCAGCAGCGAGGGCTATGGACTAGGCTCCGGGGGCACAGATACGCAGTATTTT
abundance: NA; j_gene: TRBJ1-5; d_gene: TRBD1; v_gene: TRBV20-1; CDR3aa: CSARGGGQGNNQPQHF; CDR3nt: TGCAGTGCTAGAGGGGGGGGACAGGGTAACAATCAGCCCCAGCATTTT
abundance: many; j_gene: TRBJ2-7; d_gene: NA; v_gene: TRBV20-1; CDR3aa: CSAQDGRSSYEQYF; CDR3nt: TGCAGTGCTCAAGACGGGAGAAGCTCCTACGAGCAGTACTTC
abundance: few; j_gene: TRBJ2-3; d_gene: TRBD1; v_gene: TRBV9; CDR3aa: CASSFRTGDTSTDTQYF; CDR3nt: TGTGCCAGCAGCTTCCGGACAGGGGACACTAGCACAGATACGCAGTATTTT
abundance: NA; j_gene: TRBJ1-2; d_gene: NA; v_gene: TRBV7-2; CDR3aa: CASSLVGRRKHGYTF; CDR3nt: TGTGCCAGCAGCTTAGTAGGGCGGCGCAAACATGGCTACACCTTC
abundance: NA; j_gene: TRBJ1-6; d_gene: TRBD1; v_gene: TRBV4-1; CDR3aa: CASSQDPGQGGSPLHF; CDR3nt: TGCGCCAGCAGCCAAGATCCGGGACAGGGCGGTTCACCCCTCCACTTT
abundance: few; j_gene: TRBJ1-5; d_gene: NA; v_gene: TRBV27; CDR3aa: CASSTGLRNQPQHF; CDR3nt: TGTGCCAGCAGCACAGGGCTGCGCAATCAGCCCCAGCATTTT
abundance: NA; j_gene: TRBJ1-1; d_gene: NA; v_gene: TRBV6-5; CDR3aa: CASSPSPWTEAFF; CDR3nt: TGTGCCAGCAGCCCCAGTCCGTGGACTGAAGCTTTCTTT
abundance: NA; j_gene: TRBJ2-1; d_gene: NA; v_gene: TRBV25-1; CDR3aa: CASSPGINWVSSYNEQFF; CDR3nt: TGTGCCAGCAGTCCCGGCATCAACTGGGTCAGCTCCTACAATGAGCAGTTCTTC
abundance: few; j_gene: TRBJ2-3; d_gene: NA; v_gene: TRBV7-9; CDR3aa: CASSPLEFSTDTQYF; CDR3nt: TGTGCCAGCAGCCCCTTGGAATTCAGCACAGATACGCAGTATTTT
abundance: NA; j_gene: TRBJ1-6; d_gene: TRBD1; v_gene: TRBV7-2; CDR3aa: CASSLGDSFGNSPLHF; CDR3nt: TGTGCCAGCAGCTTAGGGGACAGTTTCGGGAATTCACCCCTCCACTTT
abundance: few; j_gene: TRBJ2-3; d_gene: NA; v_gene: TRBV5-1; CDR3aa: CACSLSGAPSTDTQYF; CDR3nt: TGCGCCTGCAGCCTCTCAGGGGCCCCTTCCACAGATACGCAGTATTTT
abundance: NA; j_gene: TRBJ2-7; d_gene: NA; v_gene: TRBV24-1; CDR3aa: CATSVGTHQVGQYF; CDR3nt: TGTGCCACCAGTGTCGGGACCCACCAGGTTGGGCAGTACTTC
abundance: NA; j_gene: TRBJ2-7; d_gene: NA; v_gene: TRBV11-3; CDR3aa: CASSSSGGDYEQYF; CDR3nt: TGTGCCAGCAGCTCCTCGGGGGGCGACTACGAGCAGTACTTC
abundance: NA; j_gene: TRBJ1-1; d_gene: TRBD1; v_gene: TRBV28; CDR3aa: CATWTGLSAFF; CDR3nt: TGTGCCACCTGGACAGGGCTGTCGGCTTTCTTT
abundance: NA; j_gene: TRBJ2-7; d_gene: NA; v_gene: TRBV20-1; CDR3aa: CSARDPYGGGGEQYF; CDR3nt: TGCAGTGCTAGAGATCCGTACGGGGGAGGGGGCGAGCAGTACTTC
abundance: NA; j_gene: TRBJ2-7; d_gene: NA; v_gene: TRBV4-2; CDR3aa: CASSQRQGIEQYF; CDR3nt: TGTGCCAGCAGCCAACGCCAGGGCATCGAGCAGTACTTC
abundance: NA; j_gene: TRBJ2-1; d_gene: NA; v_gene: TRBV6-1; CDR3aa: CASSGRKGGRHNEQFF; CDR3nt: TGTGCCAGCAGTGGGCGGAAGGGGGGCCGACACAATGAGCAGTTCTTC
abundance: NA; j_gene: TRBJ2-1; d_gene: TRBD1; v_gene: TRBV20-1; CDR3aa: CSPGQANNEQFF; CDR3nt: TGTAGCCCGGGACAGGCTAACAATGAGCAGTTCTTC
abundance: NA; j_gene: TRBJ2-4; d_gene: TRBD1; v_gene: TRBV20-1; CDR3aa: CSGRDREVGIQYF; CDR3nt: TGCAGTGGCCGGGACAGGGAGGTTGGCATTCAGTACTTC
abundance: NA; j_gene: TRBJ2-3; d_gene: TRBD1; v_gene: TRBV5-6; CDR3aa: CASSPQTGSATDTQYF; CDR3nt: TGTGCCAGCAGCCCCCAGACAGGGTCAGCAACAGATACGCAGTATTTT
abundance: NA; j_gene: TRBJ2-1; d_gene: NA; v_gene: TRBV27; CDR3aa: CASSLVGLPYYNEQFF; CDR3nt: TGTGCCAGCAGTTTAGTAGGACTACCGTACTACAATGAGCAGTTCTTC
abundance: NA; j_gene: TRBJ2-1; d_gene: TRBD2; v_gene: TRBV6-6; CDR3aa: CASTQTSGRAIGEQFF; CDR3nt: TGTGCCAGCACCCAGACTAGCGGGAGGGCAATTGGTGAGCAGTTCTTC
abundance: NA; j_gene: TRBJ2-7; d_gene: NA; v_gene: TRBV5-1; CDR3aa: CASSFEFNEQYF; CDR3nt: TGCGCCAGCAGCTTTGAGTTCAATGAGCAGTACTTC
abundance: few; j_gene: TRBJ1-1; d_gene: TRBD1; v_gene: TRBV6-5; CDR3aa: CASSPRQGWPHTEAFF; CDR3nt: TGTGCCAGCAGCCCCCGACAGGGGTGGCCGCACACTGAAGCTTTCTTT
abundance: NA; j_gene: TRBJ2-1; d_gene: TRBD2; v_gene: TRBV20-1; CDR3aa: CSARLAREQFF; CDR3nt: TGCAGTGCCAGACTAGCGCGGGAGCAGTTCTTC
abundance: once; j_gene: TRBJ2-5; d_gene: TRBD2; v_gene: TRBV7-8; CDR3aa: CASSSRAGAQETQYF; CDR3nt: TGTGCCAGCAGCTCCAGAGCGGGGGCCCAAGAGACCCAGTACTTC
abundance: NA; j_gene: TRBJ2-1; d_gene: TRBD2; v_gene: TRBV6-5; CDR3aa: CASTETSGRLRNEQFF; CDR3nt: TGTGCCAGCACCGAGACTAGCGGGAGGTTGAGGAATGAGCAGTTCTTC
abundance: NA; j_gene: TRBJ2-3; d_gene: TRBD2; v_gene: TRBV20-1; CDR3aa: CSARRVSGEAGPSTDTQYF; CDR3nt: TGCAGTGCTAGACGGGTTAGCGGGGAAGCCGGACCAAGCACAGATACGCAGTATTTT